The present TCR beta chain was sequenced within a study of T cells after yellow fever vaccination. Germline assignment: CDR1 LGHNA and CDR2 YSLEER. There are 16 residues in the CDR3. The V segment lost 3 bases and the J segment 5 bases; nucleotides outside the gene matches: 8. TCRdb passed the 5' RACE reads through MiXCR, listing each CDR3 protein once. The sample includes hundreds of thousands of distinct CDR3 sequences, roughly 13% of them seen just once. This chain connects TRBV4-3 to TRBJ2-5; TRBD1 matches 11 bases. The input for sequencing was PBMCs, taken on the day of the yellow fever booster vaccination. This TCR was sampled from a man under 40 who received the YFV17D yellow fever vaccine. The CDR3 loop is CASSQTDRGLGETQYF. The CDR3 coding sequence is TGCGCCAGCAGCCAGACGGACAGGGGGCTTGGGGAGACCCAGTACTTC.